This T cell receptor beta chain was retrieved from a study of blood T cell repertoires in COVID-19. Overall study: The analysed material was cDNA or gDNA that came from T cells, B-cell-depleted T cells, or PBMCs.

The V end was cut by 5 bases, the J end by 6 bases, with 5 bases between. Germline CDR1 is GTSNPN and CDR2 is SVGIG (reference sequence). This CDR3 is 11 amino acids long. The repertoire was sequenced with immunoSEQ multiplex PCR; TCRdb's copy has only in-frame clones and lacks some. The data show tens of thousands of clones, with roughly 79% seen just once and roughly 4.8% held by the top ten. The V and J genes are TRBV30 and TRBJ2-6; no clear D gene. This clonotype was obtained from a woman between 55 and 75 years old with acute or convalescent COVID-19. Material for sequencing was peripheral blood. CDR3 DNA: TGTGCCTGGGGCCTGGCCAACGTCCTGACTTTC. Translation: CAWGLANVLTF.